Following are 15 T cell receptor beta chains from one sample sequenced in a study of monozygotic twins with inflammatory bowel disease. TCRdb derives one entry per CDR3 protein from the 5' RACE reads, leaving out DNA. This repertoire includes just over 300,000 distinct CDR3 sequences. Sequencing used blood. The receptors were sampled from a human donor with ulcerative colitis or Crohn's disease, or a healthy co-twin of an affected twin (not recorded which).

V is TRBV5-1 and J is TRBJ2-1; TCRdb designates TRBD1, a call that cannot be tested without DNA. CDR3 length: 15 residues. In germline, CDR1 is SGHRS, CDR2 YFSETQ. The CDR3 sequence is CASSPAAGGINEQFF. The full variable domain, in which reference TRBV5-1 and TRBJ2-1 provide the parts outside the CDR3, is KAGVTQTPRYLIKTRGQQVTLSCSPISGHRSVSWYQQTPGQGLQFLFEYFSETQRNKGNFPGRFSGRQFSNSRSEMNVSTLELGDSALYLCASSPAAGGINEQFFGPGTRLTVL.

J is TRBJ2-1 and V is TRBV7-9; absent DNA, TCRdb's TRBD1 call cannot be checked. The CDR3 extends over 16 amino acids. Germline values: CDR1 SEHNR, CDR2 FQNEAQ (reference sequence). CDR3 region: CASSFSRTGGFNEQFF.

The J gene is TRBJ2-7, the V gene TRBV19; no DNA is available, so the TRBD1 call from TCRdb remains unchecked. CDR3 length equals 15 residues. The germline V gene encodes CDR1 LNHDA and CDR2 SQIVND (reference sequence). CDR3 residues: CASSPGTGGLYEQYF. Full variable domain (remainder filled in from reference TRBV19 and TRBJ2-7): DGGITQSPKYLFRKEGQNVTLSCEQNLNHDAMYWYRQDPGQGLRLIYYSQIVNDFQKGDIAEGYSVSREKKESFPLTVTSAQKNPTAFYLCASSPGTGGLYEQYFGPGTRLTVT.

The rearrangement joins TRBV3-1 to TRBJ1-4; TCRdb lists TRBD1, though no DNA is available to test this call. Germline V gives CDR1 LGHDT, CDR2 YNNKEL (reference sequence). This CDR3 region has 12 residues. The CDR3 spells CACRTGGKKLFF.

V and J are TRBV27 and TRBJ1-5; the TRBD1 assignment by TCRdb is unverifiable without DNA. The CDR3 loop spans 18 amino acids. Germline V CDR1 and CDR2: MNHEY, SMNVEV (reference sequence). The CDR3 sequence: CASSLSLPGPYSNQPQHF.

V and J are TRBV3-1 and TRBJ2-7; as DNA is missing, the TRBD2 call by TCRdb cannot be tested. The CDR3 length is 16 residues. Per germline, CDR1 LGHDT and CDR2 YNNKEL (reference sequence). The CDR3 spells CASSRSLAGGRYEQYF.

The chain uses TRBV15 and TRBJ2-1; lacking DNA, the TRBD2 call made by TCRdb goes unchecked. This CDR3 is 15 amino acids long. Germline-derived CDR1 and CDR2 are LNHNV and YYDKDF (reference sequence). The CDR3 protein is CATSPKASDYNEQFF.

This rearrangement joins TRBV6-5 to TRBJ1-2. There are 13 residues in the CDR3. In germline, CDR1 is MNHEY, CDR2 SVGAGI. The CDR3 loop is CASSYLGTYGYTF.

The chain links TRBV7-2 to TRBJ2-3. CDR3 length: 15 amino acids. Germline V gene data show CDR1 as SGHTA and CDR2 as FQGNSA. The chain's CDR3 is CASSLERMYPDTQYF.

The chain carries TRBV12-3 or TRBV12-4 and TRBJ2-3. The CDR3 consists of 15 residues. The CDR3 here is CASSLLRASTDTQYF.

The chain joins TRBV7-8 to TRBJ2-5; the D gene TCRdb calls, TRBD2, cannot be checked with no DNA. The CDR3 spans 17 residues. Germline CDR1 is SGHVS and CDR2 is FQNEAQ. This CDR3 reads CASSLRRGEQYQETQYF.

The chain uses TRBV11-2 and TRBJ2-1; there is no DNA to check the TCRdb D call of TRBD2. Germline V gene data show CDR1 as SGHAT and CDR2 as FQNNGV. CDR3 length: 15 amino acids. The CDR3 reads CASSLAGLAIHEQFF.

The CDR3 sequence is CASSFFRGGAVDEQFF. V gene TRBV7-8 combines with J gene TRBJ2-1; TCRdb outputs TRBD1, but without DNA this stays unchecked. The germline V gene encodes CDR1 SGHVS and CDR2 FQNEAQ. This CDR3 has 16 residues.

The V gene is TRBV27, the J gene TRBJ2-1; TCRdb designates TRBD1, a call that cannot be tested without DNA. The CDR3 extends over 17 amino acids. CDR1 and CDR2 from the germline V gene are MNHEY and SMNVEV (reference sequence). The CDR3 reads CASTLSGGGLAYNEQFF.

CDR3 loop: CSAPDRGGQETQYF. V usage is TRBV20-1 and J usage is TRBJ2-5; TCRdb calls TRBD1, which cannot be checked without DNA. This CDR3 comprises 14 residues. Germline V gene sequence: CDR1 DFQATT, CDR2 SNEGSKA (reference sequence).